This TCR beta chain was obtained from a study of cytomegalovirus exposure and HLA in healthy donors. Study at large: Researchers found that 81% of almost 400 genotyped donors fell within the Caucasian-associated ancestry cluster. Findings and caveats of the study: A later analysis appeared to link common viral pathogens to several of the most significant clusters. The authors confirmed in vitro that three CMV-associated chains were specific for CMV antigens. On later analysis, the bulk of CMV-associated TCR beta chains appeared to be HLA-restricted.

This PCR relied on a set of 60 Vbeta primers and 13 Jbeta primers. The table came from immunoSEQ multiplex PCR; TCRdb's copy has only in-frame clones and leaves some out. In the table there are about 190,000 clones, about four fifths of which are singletons. Trimming at V came to 0 bases and at J to 15 bases, leaving 5 bases not matched to a gene. Germline CDR1 reads MNHEY; CDR2 reads SVGAGI. The CDR3 has 13 amino acids. Points on this clone: The antigen remains unidentified.

The sequence came from a boy between 10 and 17 years old in good health and CMV-seronegative. The chain links TRBV6-5 to TRBJ2-1, with 10 bases fitting TRBD2. Sample: PBMCs. The CDR3, as DNA: TGTGCCAGCAGTTACTCCCTAGCGGGAGCTTGGTTCTTC. It is translated as CASSYSLAGAWFF.